The 4 T cell receptor beta chains below all came from one sample that was sequenced in a study of identifying expanded T cells in peripheral blood. Assay: immunoSEQ multiplex PCR; the TCRdb copy retains only in-frame clones and omits some. The sample holds 90,000 to 95,000 clones, roughly 87% seen once. Sequenced input: blood. These receptors were obtained from a person aged 18 to 75 in good health.

This clone was seen only once. The chain has TRBV6-1 and TRBJ2-7; 9 bases agree with TRBD1. V dropped 10 bases and J dropped 3; count of bases not matched to a gene: 10. This CDR3 contains 14 residues. Germline V CDR1 and CDR2: MNHNS, SASEGT. The CDR3 DNA sequence: TGTGCCATCAAGCCAAGGACAGGGGTCTACGAGCAGTACTTC. This encodes CAIKPRTGVYEQYF.

The V call is TRBV11-2, the J call TRBJ1-5; no definite D call. Looked up from germline, CDR1 is SGHAT and CDR2 is FQNNGV. Trimming cost V 0 bases and J 1 base, with 1 base left between them. The CDR3 has 13 residues. CDR3 sequence reads: CASSLESNQPQHF. DNA for the CDR3: TGTGCCAGCAGCTTAGAAAGCAATCAGCCCCAGCATTTT.

The chain joins TRBV5-4 to TRBJ1-1; TRBD1 agrees at 9 bases. Germline loops: CDR1 SGHNT, CDR2 YYREEE (reference sequence). The ends lost 3 bases at V and 5 bases at J; junction bases unmatched: 11. This CDR3 is 16 amino acids long. This CDR3 reads CASSYGTGFQGTEAFF. The CDR3 DNA reads TGTGCCAGCAGCTACGGGACAGGGTTTCAGGGGACTGAAGCTTTCTTT.

The chain joins TRBV6-1 to TRBJ2-7; D is perhaps TRBD2 (7 bases). The CDR3 is made up of 17 amino acids. V was shortened by 6 bases and J by 1 base, with 22 bases between the two germline ends. The germline CDR1 and CDR2 sequences are MNHNS and SASEGT. The CDR3 spells CASREWGGQGGSYEQYF. The CDR3, as DNA: TGTGCCAGCAGGGAATGGGGGGGGCAGGGCGGGTCCTACGAGCAGTACTTC.